The rows below give T cell receptor beta chains drawn from one sample of a study of shared T cell receptors in the human thymus. TCRdb's copy holds only in-frame clones and misses some; the assay was immunoSEQ multiplex PCR. The sample includes 720,000 or so clones, 80% to 90% of them seen just once. The same sample was also used in a study of human thymus T cells.

Sequencing input: thymocytes. These receptors were obtained from a girl less than two years old with a congenital heart defect. Both conserved end residues are trimmed from each CDR3.

v_call: TRBV30
cdr3_aa: AWSVQADYNSPLH

v_call: TRBV27
cdr3_aa: ASGTSSYEQY

v_call: TRBV19
cdr3_aa: ASRIGRAGGISQPQH

v_call: TRBV7-2
cdr3_aa: ASSSRGRGTTDTQY

v_call: TRBV4-2
cdr3_aa: ASSTLMYRVRTGELF

v_call: TRBV4-1
cdr3_aa: ASSHDLTGGSQPQH

v_call: TRBV7-9
cdr3_aa: ASSLASSRTGAA

v_call: TRBV5-5
cdr3_aa: ASSLVASGGYEQY

v_call: TRBV4-2
cdr3_aa: ASSQVVGLEEETQY

v_call: TRBV4-1
cdr3_aa: ASSQDKEYEQY

v_call: TRBV10-2
cdr3_aa: ASNGQYRGVRSPLH

v_call: TRBV15
cdr3_aa: ATSSGGRLGNTIY

v_call: TRBV6-6
cdr3_aa: ASSYGGLMNTEAF

v_call: TRBV29-1
cdr3_aa: SVEADLDNTEAF